The 18 T cell receptor beta chains reported below all come from one sample, sequenced in a study of Tregs in tolerant kidney transplant recipients. Data came from immunoSEQ multiplex PCR; TCRdb stores just in-frame clones and leaves some out. The sample table sets out tens of thousands of clones. This specimen consisted of CD4+ T cells from blood, obtained before the transplant. These receptors all come from a human donor who received a combined kidney and bone marrow transplant.

Of note for this clone: The read terminates 3 residues before the CDR3 end, so the remaining end is supplied by the germline J gene. This sequence joins TRBV2 and TRBJ1-1, with TRBD1 matching 7 bases. This CDR3 is built from 13 residues. Per the germline V gene, CDR1 is SNHLY and CDR2 is FYNNEI. With V trimmed by 7 bases and J by 5 bases, 7 bases remained unmatched. Here the CDR3 reads CASNNRGRTEAFF. CDR3 DNA, as far as it was read: TGTGCCAGCAACAACAGGGGTCGGACTGAA.

Details on this clone: The read terminates 3 residues before the CDR3 end, so the remaining end is supplied by the germline J gene. The chain joins TRBV7-2 to TRBJ1-3, with D uncertain. The CDR3 runs to 14 residues. V lost 3 bases to trimming and J lost 0 bases, with 6 bases between them. Germline values: CDR1 SGHTA, CDR2 FQGNSA. CDR3 loop: CASSFQVSGNTIYF. CDR3 DNA (partial): TGTGCCAGCAGCTTTCAGGTCTCTGGAAACACC.

In the case of this clone: The read terminates 3 residues before the CDR3 end, so the remaining end is supplied by the germline J gene. The V call is TRBV19, the J call TRBJ1-2, with D perhaps TRBD1 (5 bases). With 3 bases removed from V and 1 base from J, the gap between germline ends came to 15 bases. The CDR3 is 16 residues long. Germline V gene data show CDR1 as LNHDA and CDR2 as SQIVND (reference sequence). CDR3 DNA, as far as it was read: TGTGCCAGTAGTATCCGACGGGGGGTTATTAACTATGGC. Amino acid sequence: CASSIRRGVINYG. The CDR3 in its entirety is CASSIRRGVINYGYTF.

As to this clone: The read terminates 3 residues ahead of where the CDR3 ends, so the germline J gene completes it. J is TRBJ1-3 and V is TRBV5-4, with D tentatively TRBD1 (5 bases). Germline CDR1 SGHNT, CDR2 YYREEE (reference sequence). V was trimmed by 2 bases and J by 3 bases, leaving 15 bases between them. The CDR3 extends over 16 amino acids. CDR3 residues: CASSFFGQGYGNTIYF. The sequenced part of the CDR3 DNA is TGTGCCAGCAGCTTCTTCGGTCAGGGCTATGGAAACACC.

CDR3 residues: CASSPPSSGLSYEQYF. CDR3 DNA (partial): TGCGCCAGCAGCCCACCTTCCAGCGGACTATCCTACGAG. The rearrangement uses TRBV5-1 and TRBJ2-7, with D perhaps matching TRBD2 (6 bases). The read halts 3 residues ahead of the CDR3 end, with the missing end drawn from the germline J gene. V lost 4 bases to trimming and J lost 1 base, with 18 bases between them. In germline, CDR1 is SGHRS, CDR2 YFSETQ. The CDR3 runs 16 residues.

Turning to this clone: From the germline J gene comes the end of the CDR3, since the read stops 3 residues before it. The chain has TRBV30 and TRBJ2-3, with 8 bases lining up with TRBD1. J gave up 6 bases and V 0 bases, and 8 bases lay outside the gene matches. The CDR3 runs 15 residues. Germline V gene data show CDR1 as GTSNPN and CDR2 as SVGIG (reference sequence). The CDR3 is CAWSVDRASNDTQYF. CDR3 DNA, as far as it was read: TGTGCCTGGAGTGTGGACAGGGCTAGTAATGATACG. Together with reference TRBV30 and TRBJ2-3, the CDR3 gives the full variable domain: SQTIHQWPATLVQPVGSPLSLECTVEGTSNPNLYWYRQAAGRGLQLLFYSVGIGQISSEVPQNLSASRPQDRQFILSSKKLLLSDSGFYLCAWSVDRASNDTQYFGPGTRLTVL.

Turning to this clone: From the germline J gene comes the end of the CDR3, since the read stops 3 residues before it. The chain recombines TRBV5-4 with TRBJ1-2; D perhaps matches TRBD1 (5 bases). V shed 4 bases and J shed 5 bases, with 12 bases lying between them. The CDR3 contains 13 residues. CDR1 SGHNT and CDR2 YYREEE come from the germline V gene (reference sequence). The sequenced part of the CDR3 DNA is TGTGCCAGCAGCCTGGACGGGGGATATGGC. Residues: CASSLDGGYG. In full, the CDR3 reads CASSLDGGYGYTF. The complete variable domain, with remaining parts taken from reference TRBV5-4 and TRBJ1-2, reads ETGVTQSPTHLIKTRGQQVTLRCSSQSGHNTVSWYQQALGQGPQFIFQYYREEENGRGNFPPRFSGLQFPNYSSELNVNALELDDSALYLCASSLDGGYGYTFGSGTRLTVV.

Notes on this clone: Sequencing ends 3 residues short of the CDR3 end; the germline J gene provides the rest. The V call is TRBV30, the J call TRBJ2-3, with TRBD2 matching over 7 bases. The junction had 3 bases not matched to a gene; V was cut back by 0 bases and J by 3 bases. The germline V gene has CDR1 GTSNPN and CDR2 SVGIG (reference sequence). The CDR3 covers 14 residues. Here the CDR3 reads CAWSVGGRTDTQYF. Incomplete CDR3 DNA: TGTGCCTGGAGTGTAGGCGGGAGAACAGATACG.

Concerning this clone: The read ends 3 residues shy of where the CDR3 ends; the end is completed using the germline J gene. This sequence joins TRBV5-1 and TRBJ2-3; TRBD1 might be the D (6 bases). V shed 4 bases and J shed 2 bases, with 11 bases lying between them. Germline values: CDR1 SGHRS, CDR2 YFSETQ. CDR3 length: 14 amino acids. The CDR3 DNA, read in part, is TGCGCCAGCAGCACCCACAGGGACACAGATACG. It codes for CASSTHRDTDT. The whole CDR3 is CASSTHRDTDTQYF.

For this clone: The read falls 3 residues short of the CDR3 end, and the missing part is taken from the germline J gene. The gene calls are TRBV2 and TRBJ1-3; D unresolved. The CDR3 is made up of 14 amino acids. Germline CDR1 and CDR2: SNHLY and FYNNEI. The ends were cut back, 7 bases at V and 4 bases at J, with 14 bases in the middle. The CDR3 sequence: CASTSRGSGNTIYF. The sequenced CDR3 bases are TGTGCCAGCACCTCGCGGGGTAGCGGAAACACC.

Turning to this clone: From the germline J gene comes the end of the CDR3, since the read stops 3 residues before it. V is TRBV7-2 and J is TRBJ2-2; D ambiguous. From germline, CDR1 is SGHTA and CDR2 FQGNSA. The V end lost 11 bases, the J end lost 2 bases, and 15 bases lay between the germline ends. This CDR3 has 14 amino acids. The CDR3 spells CALGLAANTGELFF. The sequenced part of the CDR3 DNA is TGTGCCCTAGGCCTCGCGGCCAACACCGGGGAG.

About this clone itself: The CDR3 goes on 3 residues after the read ends, and that part is filled in from the germline J gene. The chain joins TRBV20-1 to TRBJ1-2, with TRBD1 matching 7 bases. Germline CDR1 reads DFQATT; CDR2 reads SNEGSKA (reference sequence). The CDR3 loop spans 12 amino acids. The sequenced part of the CDR3 DNA is TGCAGCCCGGACATGAAGGGACAGGGC. Protein sequence: CSPDMKGQG. The full CDR3 reads CSPDMKGQGYTF.

Points on this clone: The read gets to within 3 residues of the CDR3 end, and the germline J gene fills in the rest. The chain combines TRBV5-1 with TRBJ2-5; TRBD2 matches at 7 bases. J lost 2 bases, V lost 4 bases, and 11 bases had no gene match. The germline V gene encodes CDR1 SGHRS and CDR2 YFSETQ. CDR3 size: 16 residues. The chain's CDR3 is CASSLILGGSQETQYF. CDR3 bases read: TGCGCCAGCAGCCTAATCTTGGGCGGGAGTCAAGAGACC.

Remarks on this clone: Coverage ceases 3 residues before the CDR3 finishes, and the germline J gene fills in the end. The rearrangement links TRBV5-5 to TRBJ2-7; D may be TRBD1 (5 bases). V was clipped by 2 bases and J by 0 bases, with 12 bases between them. This CDR3 is built from 15 residues. CDR1 is SGHKS, CDR2 YYEKEE, per germline (reference sequence). CDR3 bases read: TGTGCCAGCAGCTTAGGGGCAGTGTTCTCCTACGAG. Translated, it gives CASSLGAVFSYE. The full CDR3 reads CASSLGAVFSYEQYF. The full variable domain, its missing parts supplied by reference TRBV5-5 and TRBJ2-7, is DAGVTQSPTHLIKTRGQQVTLRCSPISGHKSVSWYQQVLGQGPQFIFQYYEKEERGRGNFPDRFSARQFPNYSSELNVNALLLGDSALYLCASSLGAVFSYEQYFGPGTRLTVT.

Turning to this clone: The read finishes 3 residues shy of the CDR3 end, and the germline J gene is used to complete it. The rearrangement links TRBV6-2 or TRBV6-3 to TRBJ2-5; 8 bases match TRBD2. Per germline, CDR1 MNHEY and CDR2 SVGEGT. V dropped 6 bases and J dropped 2; count of bases not matched to a gene: 5. The CDR3 is 14 residues long. The CDR3 spells CASSVAGWQETQYF. The CDR3 bases that were read are TGTGCCAGCAGCGTAGCGGGGTGGCAAGAGACC.

As concerns this clone: The read terminates 3 residues ahead of where the CDR3 ends, so the germline J gene completes it. V gene TRBV7-2 combines with J gene TRBJ1-4; possibly TRBD1 for D (5 bases). V was trimmed by 2 bases and J by 4 bases, leaving 11 bases between them. This CDR3 has 15 residues. CDR1 is SGHTA and CDR2 is FQGNSA in the germline V gene. The part of the CDR3 DNA that was read is TGTGCCAGCAGCTTATGGCCAGGGATTAATGAAAAA. Protein: CASSLWPGINEK. The full CDR3 protein is CASSLWPGINEKLFF.

Comment on this clone: Read coverage stops 3 residues before the CDR3 terminus; the germline J gene supplies the remainder. J is TRBJ2-2 and V is TRBV7-9; a possible D gene is TRBD1 (5 bases). Deletions cut 5 bases from V and 7 bases from J, with 14 bases between. Germline CDR1 reads SEHNR; CDR2 reads FQNEAQ (reference sequence). This CDR3 is 14 amino acids long. The CDR3 DNA, read in part, is TGTGCCAGCAGCCCCCTAGGGGCTATCGGGGAG. Translating it yields CASSPLGAIGE. The full-length CDR3 reads as CASSPLGAIGELFF.

Details on this clone: The sequenced fragment ends 3 residues before the CDR3 boundary, so the rest is inferred from the germline J gene. The rearrangement links TRBV29-1 to TRBJ1-2, with 10 bases identical to TRBD1. V trimming: 7 bases; J trimming: 4 bases; junction bases outside the gene matches: 6. Germline V lookup: CDR1 SQVTM, CDR2 ANQGSEA. The CDR3 has 13 amino acids. CDR3 loop: CSGGQGGGYGYTF. Partial CDR3 DNA: TGCAGCGGAGGACAGGGGGGAGGCTATGGC.